Listed below are T cell receptor beta chains from one sample, sequenced in a study of kidney transplant recipient with SARS-CoV-2 infection. TCRdb used MiXCR to reprocess the reads, holding one entry per CDR3 protein. Here the sample spans under 300,000 distinct CDR3 sequences, under 35% being singletons. This specimen consisted of a blood sample, obtained at baseline and on day 111 from a kidney transplant recipient. The origin of the receptors is a male patient between 25 and 39 years old who had COVID-19 and was a kidney transplant recipient. A share of the T cells may be of graft donor origin. Both conserved end residues are part of each CDR3. The D gene is left open where the match is weak. Only some rows state a clone size, as once, few, many or a class for expanded clones.

TRBJ1-5 many TRBV15 NA CATSREFGEVEPQHF TGTGCCACCAGCAGAGAATTTGGGGAAGTTGAACCCCAGCATTTT
TRBJ1-1 few TRBV3-1 NA CASSQKGSGAEAFF TGTGCCAGCAGCCAGAAGGGGTCTGGAGCTGAAGCTTTCTTT
TRBJ2-2 many TRBV12-3/TRBV12-4 TRBD1 CASSEDRGHTGELFF TGTGCCAGCAGTGAGGACAGGGGGCACACCGGGGAGCTGTTTTTT
TRBJ2-1 many TRBV10-3 TRBD2 CATLRLAGDGDEQFF TGTGCCACTCTACGACTAGCGGGAGATGGGGATGAGCAGTTCTTC
TRBJ1-1 few TRBV5-1 TRBD1 CASSLLWTGGERNTEAFF TGCGCCAGCAGCTTGCTCTGGACAGGGGGCGAAAGGAACACTGAAGCTTTCTTT
TRBJ1-1 many TRBV6-2/TRBV6-3 NA CASSYGGLNTEAFF TGTGCCAGCAGTTACGGGGGCCTTAACACTGAAGCTTTCTTT
TRBJ1-1 many TRBV30 NA CAWSDQTEAFF TGTGCCTGGAGTGACCAGACTGAAGCTTTCTTT
TRBJ1-2 many TRBV7-6 NA CASSRRYESRKIYGYTF TGTGCCAGCAGCCGGCGTTATGAATCTCGAAAGATCTATGGCTACACCTTC
TRBJ2-3 many TRBV12-3/TRBV12-4 NA CASSQLAGSTDTQYF TGTGCCAGCAGTCAACTAGCAGGGAGCACAGATACGCAGTATTTT
TRBJ1-4 many TRBV28 NA CASSPQFSPRATNEKLFF TGTGCCAGCAGTCCACAGTTCTCTCCTCGGGCAACTAATGAAAAACTGTTTTTT
TRBJ1-2 many TRBV20-1 NA CSAGNWLFRKTYGYTF TGCAGTGCTGGAAATTGGCTGTTTCGAAAGACCTATGGCTACACCTTC
TRBJ2-2 many TRBV11-2 NA CASSLARSTGELFF TGTGCCAGCAGCTTAGCGAGGAGCACCGGGGAGCTGTTTTTT
TRBJ2-1 NA TRBV20-1 NA CSARDLETDYNEQFF TGCAGTGCTAGAGATCTTGAGACAGATTACAATGAGCAGTTCTTC
TRBJ2-7 many TRBV20-1 NA CSAPRPDSVAYEQYF TGCAGTGCTCCACGGCCTGACAGCGTAGCCTACGAGCAGTACTTC
TRBJ1-1 few TRBV5-4 TRBD1 CASSLAGTVNTEAFF TGTGCCAGCAGTTTGGCCGGGACAGTGAACACTGAAGCTTTCTTT
TRBJ1-5 many TRBV12-3/TRBV12-4 NA CASSLTGPGEPQHF TGTGCCAGCAGTCTTACAGGTCCGGGGGAGCCCCAGCATTTT
TRBJ2-1 many TRBV5-1 TRBD1 CASSLDRNNEQFF TGTGCCAGCAGTTTGGACAGGAACAATGAGCAGTTCTTC
TRBJ1-5 many TRBV28 NA CASSPQGRNNQPQHF TGTGCCAGCAGCCCCCAGGGCCGGAACAATCAGCCCCAGCATTTT
TRBJ1-2 many TRBV7-3 TRBD1 CASSLGTGAYYGYTF TGTGCCAGCAGCTTGGGGACAGGGGCATACTATGGCTACACCTTC
TRBJ2-2 many TRBV3-2 NA CASSQGNTGELFF TGTGCCAGCTCCCAAGGCAACACCGGGGAGCTGTTTTTT
TRBJ2-3 NA TRBV20-1 NA CSAPRAAAGADTQYF TGCAGTGCCCCGAGGGCGGCGGCTGGGGCAGATACGCAGTATTTT
TRBJ2-1 many TRBV6-8 NA CASSSSYHEQFF TGTGCCAGCAGTTCTTCTTATCATGAGCAGTTCTTC
TRBJ2-1 NA TRBV7-2 TRBD2 CASSSFGQLAAGPSYNEQFF TGTGCCAGCAGCTCGTTCGGGCAGCTTGCAGCGGGGCCCTCCTACAATGAGCAGTTCTTC
TRBJ2-3 many TRBV7-3 NA CASSLEDGRLDTQYF TGTGCCAGCAGCTTAGAGGACGGCAGGTTGGATACGCAGTATTTT
TRBJ1-4 NA TRBV30 NA CAWSAPSATNEKLFF TGTGCCTGGAGTGCACCAAGTGCAACTAATGAAAAACTGTTTTTT
TRBJ2-3 few TRBV15 NA CATSRKGTDTQYF TGTGCCACCAGCAGGAAAGGGACAGATACGCAGTATTTT
TRBJ1-2 many TRBV12-5 NA CASGFETLQGKTYGYTF TGTGCTAGTGGTTTCGAAACTTTGCAGGGAAAGACCTATGGCTACACCTTC
TRBJ1-2 many TRBV3-1 NA CASSTVSTLRKTYGYTF TGTGCCAGCAGCACTGTCTCCACCCTTCGAAAGACCTATGGCTACACCTTC
TRBJ2-5 many TRBV2 TRBD2 CASMAGEAETQYF TGTGCCAGCATGGCGGGAGAGGCGGAGACCCAGTACTTC
TRBJ1-1 many TRBV4-3 NA CASSQDLSGFEAFF TGCGCCAGCAGCCAGGATTTGTCCGGGTTTGAAGCTTTCTTT
TRBJ2-7 many TRBV30 NA CAWGSGPPGEQYF TGTGCCTGGGGCTCAGGGCCTCCCGGGGAGCAGTACTTC
TRBJ2-7 many TRBV6-2/TRBV6-3 TRBD2 CASSARGEGSYEQYF TGTGCCAGCAGTGCCAGAGGGGAGGGCTCCTACGAGCAGTACTTC
TRBJ2-1 many TRBV12-3/TRBV12-4 TRBD2 CASSRGLAGGWNEQFF TGTGCCAGCAGCCGGGGACTAGCGGGAGGTTGGAATGAGCAGTTCTTC
TRBJ2-1 few TRBV6-4 NA CASSWRPTPSSYNEQFF TGTGCCAGCAGTTGGCGGCCTACCCCGAGCTCCTACAATGAGCAGTTCTTC
TRBJ1-2 many TRBV5-4 NA CASDTSVPGKTYGYTF TGTGCCAGCGATACCAGCGTACCAGGAAAGACCTATGGCTACACCTTC
TRBJ2-5 many TRBV3-1 NA CASSLHAPISFSETQYF TGTGCCAGCAGCCTTCACGCTCCCATTTCTTTCTCTGAGACCCAGTACTTC
TRBJ2-3 NA TRBV28 NA CAGSFLLAQYF TGTGCCGGCAGTTTCCTTTTAGCGCAGTATTTT
TRBJ2-1 many TRBV15 TRBD2 CATAPGLAGGRSSYNEQFF TGTGCCACCGCCCCGGGACTAGCGGGAGGCCGGAGCTCCTACAATGAGCAGTTCTTC
TRBJ1-5 many TRBV30 NA CAWSPSGRDSNQPQHF TGTGCCTGGAGTCCCTCGGGCAGGGATAGCAATCAGCCCCAGCATTTT
TRBJ1-2 many TRBV6-4 NA CASSVYCSHGKTYGYTF TGTGCCAGCAGTGTATACTGCTCACACGGAAAGACCTATGGCTACACCTTC
TRBJ2-7 many TRBV30 NA CAWSVLGAGPGEQYF TGTGCCTGGAGTGTATTGGGGGCGGGTCCTGGGGAGCAGTACTTC
TRBJ2-7 many TRBV5-1 TRBD2 CASSPYLTSVEQYF TGCGCCAGCAGCCCCTACTTGACTAGCGTCGAGCAGTACTTC
TRBJ1-2 many TRBV19 NA CASSVARTNRKTYGYTF TGTGCCAGTAGTGTTGCCAGGACAAATCGAAAGACCTATGGCTACACCTTC
TRBJ2-5 few TRBV4-1 TRBD2 CASSLAVAGSLQETQYF TGCGCCAGCAGCCTAGCGGTAGCGGGAAGTCTTCAAGAGACCCAGTACTTC
TRBJ2-2 many TRBV29-1 TRBD2 CSVQREGRGGELFF TGCAGCGTTCAGCGGGAGGGCCGCGGCGGGGAGCTGTTTTTT
TRBJ2-7 NA TRBV6-6 NA CAGSESHLLSYEQYF TGTGCCGGCAGTGAATCCCACCTTCTCTCCTACGAGCAGTACTTC
TRBJ2-2 many TRBV24-1 TRBD1 CATSDLGQGQGELFF TGTGCCACCAGTGACCTTGGACAGGGCCAAGGGGAGCTGTTTTTT
TRBJ2-5 many TRBV7-9 TRBD2 CASSSSGRETQYF TGTGCCAGCAGCTCAAGCGGGAGGGAGACCCAGTACTTC